The 4 T cell receptor beta chains presented below share a single source sample, sequenced in a study of technical replicates of blood from several donors. TCRdb's copy holds only in-frame clones and misses some; the assay was immunoSEQ multiplex PCR. Counted here are about 75,000 clones, 92% occurring once; the ten biggest clones make up over 0.35%. The sequenced material came from T cells isolated from PBMCs. Receptors were obtained from a human donor in good health.

CDR3 residues: CASSMRLAGNEQFF. CDR3 DNA: TGTGCCAGTAGTATGAGGCTAGCGGGAAATGAGCAGTTCTTC. The genes are TRBV19 and TRBJ2-1, with 9 bases that match TRBD2. CDR1 and CDR2 (germline): LNHDA, SQIVND (reference sequence). J was trimmed by 7 bases and V by 3 bases; bases with no gene match: 4. The CDR3 spans 14 residues.

The chain is built from TRBV28 and TRBJ1-5, with D possibly TRBD1 on 5 matching bases. Trimming removed 7 bases at V and 5 bases at J, with 12 bases between. Germline values: CDR1 MDHEN, CDR2 SYDVKM. This CDR3 comprises 13 residues. The CDR3 nucleotides are TGTGCCAGCAAAGGTGACAGTCATCAGCCCCAGCATTTT. Its translation is CASKGDSHQPQHF.

This chain connects TRBV5-6 to TRBJ2-7; D might be TRBD1 (6 bases). V lost 0 bases to trimming and J lost 4 bases, with 14 bases between them. The CDR3 runs 15 residues. The germline V gene has CDR1 SGHDT and CDR2 YYEEEE. CDR3 region: CASSLAPGTLYEQYF. In DNA form, the CDR3 reads TGTGCCAGCAGCTTGGCCCCTGGGACACTATACGAGCAGTACTTC.

The chain carries TRBV6-5 and TRBJ1-1, with 7 bases fitting TRBD1. The V segment lost 6 bases and the J segment 7 bases; nucleotides outside the gene matches: 5. The length of the CDR3 is 12 residues. The V gene's germline CDR1 is MNHEY and CDR2 SVGAGI. The CDR3: CASRPTGVEAFF. The CDR3 nucleotides read TGTGCCAGCAGACCTACAGGGGTTGAAGCTTTCTTT.